This TCR delta chain originates from a study of gamma-delta T cells after stem cell transplantation. The CDR3 extends over 16 amino acids. Looked up from germline, CDR1 is GEAIGNYY and CDR2 is EKD. Trimming removed 0 bases from V and 5 bases from J; junction bases left unmatched: 11. Comments on this clone: Since a far larger clone is one base different, this is likely a read error.

TCRdb re-called the RT-PCR reads via CATT. The data show under 3,500 delta-chain clones, with around 4.5% seen just once and 14% to 15% held by the top ten. Sequences were obtained from gamma-delta T cells. This receptor was obtained from a human donor. It is not recorded whose cells these are; they may come from a transplant donor. J is TRDJ1 and V is TRDV2, with 7 positions matching TRDD3. In DNA form, the CDR3 reads TGTGCCTGTGACACCCTGGGGGGTAGAATTAAGGATAAACTCATCTTT. Protein: CACDTLGGRIKDKLIF.